The rows below give T cell receptor beta chains drawn from one sample of a study of T cell repertoires in cytomegalovirus infection. TCRdb itself ran the reads through MiXCR, one entry per CDR3 protein. The sample includes about a million distinct CDR3 sequences, approximately 31% of them seen just once. The antigens of these receptors remain unknown. The sequences come from cultured CD8+ T cells from PBMCs, collected from culture after CMV antigen stimulation. Source of these receptors: a human donor in good health (CMV status not recorded). Some clones in this sample may be carry-over from other donors' samples. The CDR3 runs from the conserved cysteine through the conserved F or W. A D gene is named only where the DNA matches it firmly. Only part of the rows carry a size: once, few, many, or a class if the clone is expanded.

cdr3_aa cdr3_nt d_call j_call clone_size v_call
CASSQISGGAIDTQYF TGTGCCAGCAGCCAGATTAGCGGGGGGGCAATAGATACGCAGTATTTT TRBD2 TRBJ2-3 few TRBV4-2
CANPLGADTQYF TGTGCCAACCCCCTAGGCGCAGATACGCAGTATTTT - TRBJ2-3 - TRBV2
CASSLGQGDDQPQHF TGCGCCAGCAGCTTGGGCCAGGGGGACGATCAGCCCCAGCATTTT TRBD1 TRBJ1-5 - TRBV5-1
CASSQRQVTNTEAFF TGCGCCAGCAGCCAACGACAGGTTACGAACACTGAAGCTTTCTTT - TRBJ1-1 few TRBV4-1
CASSALGAQETQYF TGTGCCAGCAGTGCGCTCGGGGCCCAAGAGACCCAGTACTTC - TRBJ2-5 few TRBV6-5
CASATGIRTEAFF TGTGCCAGCGCGACAGGGATTAGAACTGAAGCTTTCTTT TRBD1 TRBJ1-1 - TRBV6-1
CASSWTSGDTDTQYF TGTGCCAGCAGCTGGACTAGCGGAGACACAGATACGCAGTATTTT TRBD2 TRBJ2-3 - TRBV7-6
CASSFTGTLSSYNEQFF TGTGCCAGCAGCTTTACCGGAACGTTAAGCTCCTACAATGAGCAGTTCTTC - TRBJ2-1 many TRBV7-9
CASRHNKRSYEQYF TGTGCCAGCAGGCACAATAAGAGGTCCTACGAGCAGTACTTC - TRBJ2-7 many TRBV7-2
CASSLEEGADSPLHF TGTGCCAGCAGCTTAGAGGAGGGGGCAGATTCACCCCTCCACTTT TRBD1 TRBJ1-6 - TRBV7-6
CASSQGTGDNEQFF TGCGCCAGCAGCCAAGGAACCGGGGACAATGAGCAGTTCTTC - TRBJ2-1 few TRBV4-1
CASSLTGKYTYNEQFF TGCGCCAGCAGCTTGACAGGGAAGTACACCTACAATGAGCAGTTCTTC - TRBJ2-1 few TRBV5-1
CASSLGTAGGTQYF TGTGCCAGCAGCCTCGGGACAGCGGGGGGTACGCAGTATTTT TRBD2 TRBJ2-3 many TRBV7-2
CASSWDTSNQPQHF TGTGCCAGCAGCTGGGACACCTCCAATCAGCCCCAGCATTTT - TRBJ1-5 few TRBV28
CASSLNGGGLDEQFF TGTGCCAGCAGTTTAAACGGGGGCGGCTTGGATGAGCAGTTCTTC - TRBJ2-1 many TRBV7-3
CASSGQVGAGELFF TGTGCCAGCAGCGGACAAGTTGGGGCCGGGGAGCTGTTTTTT - TRBJ2-2 few TRBV11-3
CASSQDPLITGELFF TGTGCCAGCAGCCAAGATCCCCTCATCACCGGGGAGCTGTTTTTT - TRBJ2-2 few TRBV4-2
CASSQGGYNNQPQHF TGTGCCAGCAGTCAAGGGGGCTACAACAATCAGCCCCAGCATTTT TRBD1 TRBJ1-5 many TRBV12-3/TRBV12-4
CASSSTGAYTEAFF TGTGCCAGCAGCTCGACAGGGGCGTACACTGAAGCTTTCTTT TRBD1 TRBJ1-1 - TRBV7-8
CASTPDRPQAVGEFF TGTGCCAGCACTCCTGACAGGCCCCAAGCGGTGGGGGAGTTCTTC - TRBJ2-1 - TRBV2
CASSSGGLYTDTQYF TGTGCCAGCAGCTCGGGGGGGCTGTACACAGATACGCAGTATTTT TRBD2 TRBJ2-3 few TRBV11-3
CSVPRPPGGYTF TGCAGCGTCCCTAGGCCCCCGGGCGGCTACACCTTC - TRBJ1-2 - TRBV29-1
CASTSRSYNEQFF TGTGCCAGCACCTCGCGATCCTACAATGAGCAGTTCTTC - TRBJ2-1 - TRBV6-6
CASSEAGGPTFF TGTGCCAGCAGCGAGGCGGGGGGTCCGACGTTCTTC TRBD2 TRBJ2-1 - TRBV7-9
CASSQRVGDEQFF TGTGCCAGCAGTCAAAGGGTTGGGGATGAGCAGTTCTTC - TRBJ2-1 few TRBV27
CASSGDTHSGNTIYF TGTGCCAGCAGCGGGGACACCCATTCTGGAAACACCATATATTTT - TRBJ1-3 few TRBV7-9
CASTGTGRRAEQFF TGTGCCAGCACAGGGACAGGGCGCAGGGCTGAGCAGTTCTTC TRBD1 TRBJ2-1 once TRBV6-5
CASSPQGGGANVLTF TGTGCCAGCAGTCCCCAGGGGGGTGGGGCCAACGTCCTGACTTTC - TRBJ2-6 few TRBV27
CASSPTRLQGSWTGELFF TGTGCCAGCAGCCCAACTAGGCTACAGGGGAGCTGGACCGGGGAGCTGTTTTTT TRBD1 TRBJ2-2 - TRBV7-2
CASSVTGQFLGDTQYF TGTGCCAGCAGCGTAACTGGACAGTTTCTTGGTGATACGCAGTATTTT - TRBJ2-3 - TRBV9
CASWGQGVGTEAFF TGTGCCAGTTGGGGACAGGGGGTAGGGACTGAAGCTTTCTTT TRBD1 TRBJ1-1 few TRBV27
CASSLFPNQPQHF TGTGCCAGCAGCTTATTCCCGAATCAGCCCCAGCATTTT - TRBJ1-5 - TRBV7-6
CASSPGYSARGNEKLFF TGTGCTAGCAGCCCCGGTTATTCTGCTAGGGGAAATGAAAAACTGTTTTTT - TRBJ1-4 few TRBV7-7
CASSATEKWRGGEQFF TGTGCCAGCAGCGCCACGGAGAAGTGGCGGGGAGGTGAGCAGTTCTTC - TRBJ2-1 - TRBV9
CASSFPDSQRDTGELFF TGTGCCAGCAGCTTCCCAGACTCACAGAGGGACACCGGGGAGCTGTTTTTT - TRBJ2-2 - TRBV11-2
CASSSQPGSSYNEQFF TGTGCCAGCAGCTCCCAGCCGGGTAGCTCCTACAATGAGCAGTTCTTC - TRBJ2-1 few TRBV7-9
CASSLRQGRNEQFF TGTGCCAGCAGCCTCCGACAAGGGCGGAATGAGCAGTTCTTC - TRBJ2-1 few TRBV7-9
CASSAQGHLHF TGTGCCAGCAGCGCACAGGGTCACCTCCACTTT - TRBJ1-6 - TRBV2
CATSDLREGYGYTF TGTGCCACCAGTGACCTCCGGGAAGGTTATGGCTACACCTTC - TRBJ1-2 few TRBV24-1
CASSSSAHIIETQYF TGTGCCAGCAGCTCCTCGGCCCACATCATTGAGACCCAGTACTTC - TRBJ2-5 few TRBV7-2
CASSLEGGGWNEQFF TGTGCCAGCAGCTTAGAGGGAGGGGGCTGGAATGAGCAGTTCTTC - TRBJ2-1 - TRBV7-9
CANSPGGSYEQYF TGTGCCAACTCACCAGGGGGCTCCTACGAGCAGTACTTC TRBD1 TRBJ2-7 - TRBV18
CASSLSLGALDQETQYF TGTGCCAGCAGCTTATCTCTGGGGGCGCTTGACCAAGAGACCCAGTACTTC - TRBJ2-5 many TRBV7-2
CASSPDQYTEAFF TGTGCCAGCAGCCCAGACCAGTACACTGAAGCTTTCTTT - TRBJ1-1 many TRBV7-8
CASSYSGEQETQYF TGTGCCAGCAGTTACTCCGGGGAACAAGAGACCCAGTACTTC - TRBJ2-5 - TRBV6-5
CASSLGARLAFF TGTGCCAGCAGCTTAGGCGCCAGGTTAGCTTTCTTT - TRBJ1-1 - TRBV7-9
CASRVLAGTSTDTQYF TGTGCCAGCAGAGTTCTAGCGGGGACTAGCACAGATACGCAGTATTTT TRBD2 TRBJ2-3 many TRBV7-2
CASSLQPELGEASTDTQYF TGTGCCAGCAGCCTCCAACCTGAACTGGGGGAAGCGAGCACAGATACGCAGTATTTT - TRBJ2-3 - TRBV6-6
CATSASWDRWFF TGTGCCACCAGTGCCTCGTGGGACCGCTGGTTCTTC - TRBJ2-1 - TRBV24-1
CASSLEEGGTDTQYF TGTGCCAGCAGTTTAGAAGAGGGGGGCACAGATACGCAGTATTTT - TRBJ2-3 few TRBV12-3/TRBV12-4
CASSKGGPLYNEQFF TGTGCCAGTAGTAAGGGGGGGCCGCTCTACAATGAGCAGTTCTTC - TRBJ2-1 - TRBV19
CASSYWEDQGGETQYF TGTGCCAGCAGTTACTGGGAAGACCAAGGAGGAGAGACCCAGTACTTC - TRBJ2-5 many TRBV6-5
CASSQMPGTVGLAYEQYF TGTGCCAGCAGCCAAATGCCCGGGACAGTGGGGTTGGCCTACGAGCAGTACTTC TRBD1 TRBJ2-7 - TRBV14
CASSPPQGLNTEAFF TGTGCCAGCAGCCCCCCCCAGGGGTTGAACACTGAAGCTTTCTTT - TRBJ1-1 few TRBV7-9
CASSFYGQGPYSNQPQHF TGTGCCAGCAGTTTCTACGGACAGGGACCCTATAGCAATCAGCCCCAGCATTTT TRBD1 TRBJ1-5 - TRBV27
CASSFRLDRALNEKLFF TGTGCCAGCAGCTTCCGACTCGACAGGGCTTTAAATGAAAAACTGTTTTTT TRBD1 TRBJ1-4 many TRBV7-8